This entry describes one TCR beta chain. The antigen is not known. This record belongs to a study of graft-versus-host responses after intestinal transplantation. Study-level background: Multivisceral, liver-intestinal, or isolated intestinal grafts were transplanted into recipients.

Overall study findings and caveats: With peak circulating GvH clone levels came an association with early post-transplant HvG declines.

This table comes from immunoSEQ multiplex PCR, and its TCRdb copy is limited to in-frame clones, with some not included. The sample carries under 140,000 clones, 85% to 95% recorded once. CDR1 is SQVTM, CDR2 ANQGSEA, per germline. This CDR3 spans 13 amino acids. V was pared by 7 bases and J by 3 bases, with 4 bases of the junction left unmatched. This TCR came from a human donor who received an intestinal transplant. Specimen: unstimulated CD8+ T cells sorted from spleen or lymph node cells, collected before intestinal transplant. The chain joins TRBV29-1 to TRBJ2-1; 9 bases agree with TRBD2. CDR3 protein: CSAGTSIYNEQFF. The CDR3 DNA reads TGCAGCGCAGGGACTAGCATCTACAATGAGCAGTTCTTC.